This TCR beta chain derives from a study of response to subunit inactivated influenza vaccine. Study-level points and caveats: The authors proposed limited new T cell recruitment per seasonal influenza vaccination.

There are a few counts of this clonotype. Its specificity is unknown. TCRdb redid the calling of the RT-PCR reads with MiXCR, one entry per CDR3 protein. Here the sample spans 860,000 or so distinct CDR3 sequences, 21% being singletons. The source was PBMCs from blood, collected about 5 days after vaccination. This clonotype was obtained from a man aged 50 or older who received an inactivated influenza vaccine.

CDR3 nucleotides: TGTGCCAGCCAGGGAGGTACAGATACGCAGTATTTT. Translation: CASQGGTDTQYF. The J gene is TRBJ2-3, the V gene TRBV6-6; possible D gene TRBD2, 6 bases. With 8 bases removed from V and 3 bases from J, the gap between germline ends came to 9 bases. The CDR3 is 12 residues long. The germline gives CDR1 MNHNY, CDR2 SVGAGI (reference sequence).